This TCR beta chain derives from a study of blood T cell repertoires in COVID-19. Recruitment covered about two dozen US areas and drew participants whose ages spanned about 18 to 90 years. Categorization into cohorts depended on clinical history that participants reported. Either two negative PCRs, clearance, or symptom resolution qualified Cohort 3 donors as recovered. Original processing notes: How many nucleated cells were present was estimated from reference gene primer amplification. Sequencing used immunoSEQ multiplex PCR; TCRdb keeps in-frame clones, though not all of them. V and J calls plus clone size are reproduced from that table; the DNA served to infer D and trimming. The data hold about 260,000 clones, with about 88% observed a single time. The CDR3 runs to 12 residues. The germline V and J ends were trimmed by 6 bases and 14 bases, with 14 bases remaining between them. Germline V gene lookup returns CDR1 MDHEN and CDR2 SYDVKM.

This sequence joins TRBV28 and TRBJ1-6; D is undetermined. Material: PBMCs or T cells enriched from blood (not recorded which). This receptor was identified in a woman aged 50 to 60 who had recovered from COVID-19. The CDR3 spells CASRSPAESLHF. The CDR3 coding sequence is TGTGCCAGCAGAAGCCCCGCGGAATCCCTCCACTTT.